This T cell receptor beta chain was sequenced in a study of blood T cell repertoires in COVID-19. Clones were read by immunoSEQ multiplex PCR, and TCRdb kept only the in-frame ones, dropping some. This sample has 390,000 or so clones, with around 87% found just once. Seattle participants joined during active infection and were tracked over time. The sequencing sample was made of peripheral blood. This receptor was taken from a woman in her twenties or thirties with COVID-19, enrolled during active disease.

CDR3 DNA sequence: TGCGCCAGCAGCCAAGATATAGGGGGGGCTAGCTCTGGAAACACCATATATTTT. Protein product: CASSQDIGGASSGNTIYF. The chain couples TRBV4-3 to TRBJ1-3; a possible D gene is TRBD1 (6 bases). The V and J ends lost 0 bases and 0 bases respectively, with 15 bases between them. Germline lookup yields CDR1 LGHNA and CDR2 YSLEER. CDR3 length equals 18 residues.